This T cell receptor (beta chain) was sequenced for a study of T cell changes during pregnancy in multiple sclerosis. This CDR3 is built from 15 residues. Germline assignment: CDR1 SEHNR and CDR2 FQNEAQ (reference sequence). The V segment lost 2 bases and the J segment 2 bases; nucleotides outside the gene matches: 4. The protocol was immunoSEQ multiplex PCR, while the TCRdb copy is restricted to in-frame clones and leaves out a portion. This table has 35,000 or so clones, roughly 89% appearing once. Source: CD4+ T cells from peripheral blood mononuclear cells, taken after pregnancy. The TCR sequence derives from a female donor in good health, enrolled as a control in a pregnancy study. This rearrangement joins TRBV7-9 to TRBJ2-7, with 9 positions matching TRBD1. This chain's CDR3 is CASSLMRQGAYEQYF. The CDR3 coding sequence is TGTGCCAGCAGCTTAATGAGACAGGGGGCCTACGAGCAGTACTTC. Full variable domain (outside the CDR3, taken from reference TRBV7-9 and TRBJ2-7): DTGVSQNPRHKITKRGQNVTFRCDPISEHNRLYWYRQTLGQGPEFLTYFQNEAQLEKSRLLSDRFSAERPKGSFSTLEIQRTEQGDSAMYLCASSLMRQGAYEQYFGPGTRLTVT.